Presented here are 23 T cell receptor beta chains from one specimen sequenced in a study of control samples from healthy donors and cancer patients (dated by TCRdb to the early 2020s). Library construction relied on the immunoSEQ multiplex PCR assay. TCRdb stores this immuneACCESS table with in-frame sequences only. Part of the clones is absent; in the studies checked, under half of the shortfall reflects unresolved V genes, and no reason is known for the rest. The sample table lists 150,000 or so clones, over 85% of them with a count of one. The ten most abundant clones make up approximately 2.5% of the sample. Sample: blood. The receptors derive from a man between 50 and 59 years old in good health.

V and J are TRBV6-6 and TRBJ1-5, with no clear D. Between the trimmed V and J ends, which lost 4 bases and 8 bases, there was a span of 6 bases. This CDR3 spans 11 amino acids. CDR1 MNHNY and CDR2 SVGAGI come from the germline V gene (reference sequence). The CDR3 DNA follows: TGTGCCAGCAGTTCACCGGAGCCCCAGCATTTT. It translates to CASSSPEPQHF.

The chain uses TRBV6-5 and TRBJ1-4; 8 positions agree with TRBD1. Trimming removed 2 bases from V and 8 bases from J; junction bases left unmatched: 10. This CDR3 comprises 16 residues. CDR1 is MNHEY and CDR2 is SVGAGI in the germline V gene. The CDR3 sequence is CASSYEGGQEGEKLFF. The DNA of the CDR3 is TGTGCCAGCAGTTACGAGGGGGGACAGGAGGGAGAAAAACTGTTTTTT.

V is TRBV3-1 (or the pseudogene TRBV3-2) and J is TRBJ2-1; possible D gene TRBD1, 6 bases. The CDR3 spans 11 residues. V was clipped by 8 bases and J by 6 bases, with 8 bases between them. In germline, CDR1 is LGHDT, CDR2 YNNKEL (reference sequence). CDR3 DNA sequence: TGTGCCAGCCGGGACATCAATGAGCAGTTCTTC. This sequence encodes CASRDINEQFF.

The chain couples TRBV7-2 to TRBJ1-1; 7 nucleotides align to TRBD1. Germline CDR1 is SGHTA and CDR2 is FQGNSA. CDR3 length equals 16 residues. Trimming took 4 bases from V and 1 from J; bases not matched to a gene: 9. For the CDR3, the DNA is TGTGCCAGCAGCTCAATCTTGGGACAGAAGAACACTGAAGCTTTCTTT. This gives the protein CASSSILGQKNTEAFF.

J is TRBJ2-7 and V is TRBV25-1; D gene unclear. V lost 1 base to trimming and J lost 0 bases, with 7 bases between them. Germline V gene lookup returns CDR1 MGHDK and CDR2 SYGVNS. The CDR3 runs to 14 residues. DNA of the CDR3: TGTGCCAGCAGTGAATGGGGAAGCTCCTACGAGCAGTACTTC. Amino acids: CASSEWGSSYEQYF.

V usage is TRBV4-2 and J usage is TRBJ2-2, with 9 bases lining up with TRBD2. V lost 2 bases, J lost 4 bases, and 2 bases stayed unmatched. Per the germline V gene, CDR1 is LGHNA and CDR2 is YNFKEQ. The CDR3 runs to 15 residues. CDR3 in DNA: TGTGCCAGCAGCCAACCTAGCGGGATCACCGGGGAGCTGTTTTTT. It yields the protein CASSQPSGITGELFF.

This clone was observed a handful of times. The chain combines TRBV7-9 with TRBJ1-1; tentative D call: TRBD1 (6 bases). The CDR3 consists of 13 residues. CDR1 is SEHNR and CDR2 is FQNEAQ in the germline V gene (reference sequence). V was trimmed by 3 bases and J by 8 bases, leaving 13 bases between them. This CDR3 is CASSFDRRLEAFF. The CDR3 DNA reads TGTGCCAGCAGCTTCGACAGGAGACTAGAAGCTTTCTTT. Combining the CDR3 with reference TRBV7-9 and TRBJ1-1 gives the whole variable domain DTGVSQNPRHKITKRGQNVTFRCDPISEHNRLYWYRQTLGQGPEFLTYFQNEAQLEKSRLLSDRFSAERPKGSFSTLEIQRTEQGDSAMYLCASSFDRRLEAFFGQGTRLTVV.

The rearrangement links TRBV7-8 to TRBJ1-5; D is possibly TRBD1 (6 bases). Germline V CDR1 and CDR2: SGHVS, FQNEAQ. The CDR3 covers 15 residues. V dropped 5 bases and J dropped 9 bases, with 20 bases sitting between them. DNA for the CDR3: TGTGCCAGCAGCAAACGGGGGGGCGGACAGACGCCCCAGCATTTT. It translates to CASSKRGGGQTPQHF.

J is TRBJ2-2 and V is TRBV18; the D gene could be TRBD1 or TRBD2 (5 bases each). V shed 8 bases and J shed 5 bases, with 9 bases lying between them. The CDR3 sequence is 12 residues long. Per the germline V gene, CDR1 is KGHSH and CDR2 is LQKENI. CDR3 region: CASGGMTGELFF. CDR3 coding DNA: TGTGCCAGCGGGGGAATGACCGGGGAGCTGTTTTTT.

V is TRBV6-4 and J is TRBJ1-5, with no clear D. V was trimmed by 3 bases and J by 4 bases, leaving 7 bases between them. Per the germline V gene, CDR1 is MRHNA and CDR2 is SNTAGT. This CDR3 region has 13 residues. The CDR3 protein is CASSEEGNQPQHF. Here the CDR3 DNA reads TGTGCCAGCAGTGAGGAGGGAAATCAGCCCCAGCATTTT.

V is TRBV14 and J is TRBJ1-1, with D maybe TRBD1 (6 bases). The CDR3 sequence is 12 residues long. The germline gives CDR1 SGHDN, CDR2 FVKESK. V gave up 3 bases and J gave up 10 bases, with 12 bases separating them. The CDR3 nucleotides read TGTGCCAGCAGCCAGGGGGGGCGGGGAGCTTTCTTT. Encoded protein: CASSQGGRGAFF. The variable domain in full, completed from reference TRBV14 and TRBJ1-1, reads EAGVTQFPSHSVIEKGQTVTLRCDPISGHDNLYWYRRVMGKEIKFLLHFVKESKQDESGMPNNRFLAERTGGTYSTLKVQPAELEDSGVYFCASSQGGRGAFFGQGTRLTVV.

The chain uses TRBV7-9 and TRBJ2-2; D is ambiguous. V was trimmed by 6 bases and J by 0 bases, leaving 17 bases between them. From germline, CDR1 is SEHNR and CDR2 FQNEAQ (reference sequence). This CDR3 spans 17 amino acids. This chain's CDR3 is CASSLFFGRPNTGELFF. The CDR3 bases are TGTGCCAGCAGTTTATTCTTCGGGCGGCCGAACACCGGGGAGCTGTTTTTT.

This chain links TRBV6-5 with TRBJ1-4; TRBD1 aligns across 7 bases. The V gene end was trimmed by 5 bases and the J gene end by 7 bases; junction bases not matched to a gene: 10. Germline assignment: CDR1 MNHEY and CDR2 SVGAGI. The CDR3 is 15 amino acids. The CDR3 DNA sequence: TGTGCCAGCAGTCTTAGAGGGACAGTAGGTGAAAAACTGTTTTTT. It yields the protein CASSLRGTVGEKLFF.

The chain carries TRBV9 and TRBJ2-3; no reliable D call. CDR3 length: 16 residues. Between the trimmed V and J ends, which lost 2 bases and 2 bases, there was a span of 15 bases. Germline V gene data show CDR1 as SGDLS and CDR2 as YYNGEE. In DNA, the CDR3 is TGTGCCAGCAGCGTTCTAGGGTTGAGTGCCACAGATACGCAGTATTTT. Its protein product is CASSVLGLSATDTQYF.

The rearrangement uses TRBV19 and TRBJ2-7; a possible D gene is TRBD2 (6 bases). Looked up from germline, CDR1 is LNHDA and CDR2 is SQIVND (reference sequence). V gave up 7 bases and J gave up 0 bases, with 16 bases separating them. The CDR3 is 15 residues long. The CDR3 sequence is CASKVGAGPSYEQYF. The CDR3 DNA reads as TGTGCCAGTAAAGTGGGAGCGGGTCCCTCCTACGAGCAGTACTTC.

J is TRBJ2-1 and V is TRBV30, with 12 bases matching TRBD1. J was trimmed by 12 bases and V by 2 bases; bases with no gene match: 11. This CDR3 region has 15 residues. CDR1 GTSNPN and CDR2 SVGIG come from the germline V gene (reference sequence). DNA of the CDR3: TGTGCCTGGAGTCGCGGGACAGGGGGCATCGGTGTGCAGTTCTTC. As protein: CAWSRGTGGIGVQFF. The full variable domain, rest sourced from reference TRBV30 and TRBJ2-1, is SQTIHQWPATLVQPVGSPLSLECTVEGTSNPNLYWYRQAAGRGLQLLFYSVGIGQISSEVPQNLSASRPQDRQFILSSKKLLLSDSGFYLCAWSRGTGGIGVQFFGPGTRLTVL.

This clone was recorded only once. The V call is TRBV7-8, the J call TRBJ2-7; D gene unclear. Germline V gene sequence: CDR1 SGHVS, CDR2 FQNEAQ. Trimming cost V 0 bases and J 3 bases, with 15 bases left between them. CDR3 length equals 16 residues. The CDR3 DNA reads as TGTGCCAGCAGCTTAGCTTACGAACTACCCTTCTACGAGCAGTACTTC. It yields the protein CASSLAYELPFYEQYF.

This rearrangement joins TRBV5-1 to TRBJ1-3; the match to TRBD1 covers 7 bases. The germline V gene encodes CDR1 SGHRS and CDR2 YFSETQ. This CDR3 is built from 15 residues. Trimming took 5 bases from V and 2 from J; bases not matched to a gene: 7. The DNA for the CDR3 is TGCGCCAGCAGTTCTACAGGGGAGGCTGGAAACACCATATATTTT. This encodes CASSSTGEAGNTIYF. Based on the CDR3 plus reference TRBV5-1 and TRBJ1-3, the full variable domain is KAGVTQTPRYLIKTRGQQVTLSCSPISGHRSVSWYQQTPGQGLQFLFEYFSETQRNKGNFPGRFSGRQFSNSRSEMNVSTLELGDSALYLCASSSTGEAGNTIYFGEGSWLTVV.

The CDR3 nucleotides are TGTGCCATCACTGGCGACCGCACAGATACGCAGTATTTT. Encoded protein: CAITGDRTDTQYF. V usage is TRBV10-3 and J usage is TRBJ2-3; D is unclear. The CDR3 is 13 amino acids. V lost 7 bases, J lost 1 base, and 9 bases lay in between. Germline V lookup: CDR1 ENHRY, CDR2 SYGVKD.

This chain links TRBV5-4 with TRBJ1-4; 11 nucleotides line up with TRBD1. The CDR3 runs 14 residues. Per germline, CDR1 SGHNT and CDR2 YYREEE (reference sequence). V lost 4 bases to trimming and J lost 6 bases; unmatched junction nucleotides: 2. The CDR3 DNA sequence: TGTGCCAGCAGCCGGGACAGGGGGGATGAAAAACTGTTTTTT. It translates to CASSRDRGDEKLFF.

The gene calls are TRBV11-3 and TRBJ2-3; maybe TRBD1 (6 bases). Trimming pared 1 base from V and 1 base from J, leaving 6 bases between. This CDR3 is 14 amino acids long. CDR1 and CDR2 (germline): SGHNT, YENEEA. CDR3 region: CASSLGQGTDTQYF. The DNA for the CDR3 is TGTGCCAGCAGCTTAGGACAGGGCACAGATACGCAGTATTTT.

The rearrangement links TRBV7-3 to TRBJ2-1; D gene uncertain. With 3 bases removed from V and 8 bases from J, the gap between germline ends came to 17 bases. The germline V gene encodes CDR1 SGHTA and CDR2 FQGTGA. The CDR3 loop spans 15 amino acids. CDR3 in amino acids: CASSLARFGFDEQFF. The CDR3 DNA is TGTGCCAGCAGCTTGGCACGGTTCGGATTTGATGAGCAGTTCTTC.

The V and J genes are TRBV30 and TRBJ1-2; 9 nucleotides agree with TRBD1. Germline V gene sequence: CDR1 GTSNPN, CDR2 SVGIG (reference sequence). V shed 4 bases and J 3 bases; nucleotides not matched to a gene: 6. This CDR3 region has 14 residues. The CDR3, as DNA: TGTGCCTGGACCTCCGGGACAGGGTACTATGGCTACACCTTC. Translating it yields CAWTSGTGYYGYTF.